Below are 32 T cell receptor beta chains sequenced from a single sample in a study of T cell responses to AZD1222 COVID-19 vaccine. The data were produced by immunoSEQ multiplex PCR, yet TCRdb's version contains in-frame clones alone and is incomplete. Counted here are 95,000 to 100,000 clones, roughly 90% occurring once; the ten biggest clones make up approximately 15%. The sample here was peripheral blood, taken on day 0 of AZD1222 vaccination. These receptors all stem from an adult in good health.

V gene TRBV7-3 combines with J gene TRBJ2-1; 10 nucleotides match TRBD2. Germline V gene lookup returns CDR1 SGHTA and CDR2 FQGTGA. V was pared by 5 bases and J by 9 bases, with 7 bases of the junction left unmatched. The CDR3 totals 14 residues. CDR3: CASSPLAGVGEQFF. CDR3 DNA sequence: TGTGCCAGCAGCCCCCTAGCGGGAGTCGGTGAGCAGTTCTTC.

The V and J genes are TRBV12-3 or TRBV12-4 and TRBJ2-7; no clear D. Trimming cost V 3 bases and J 0 bases, with 6 bases left between them. The CDR3 contains 13 residues. CDR3 nucleotide sequence: TGTGCCAGCAGTTTGGGTAGCTCCTACGAGCAGTACTTC. This translates into CASSLGSSYEQYF.

V is TRBV7-9 and J is TRBJ2-7, with TRBD2 as a possible D gene (6 bases). Per the germline V gene, CDR1 is SEHNR and CDR2 is FQNEAQ (reference sequence). V was pared by 1 base and J by 1 base, with 14 bases between. This CDR3 has 16 amino acids. As DNA, the CDR3 is TGTGCCAGCAGCTTAGGTTTTCCGGAGGGGTCCTACGAGCAGTACTTC. It translates to CASSLGFPEGSYEQYF.

The chain couples TRBV12-5 to TRBJ2-1; D is tentatively TRBD1 or TRBD2 (5 bases each). The CDR3 has 14 amino acids. CDR1 is LGHNT, CDR2 FRNRAP, per germline. V was pared by 7 bases and J by 4 bases, with 14 bases between. The CDR3 loop is CASVPGASYNEQFF. The CDR3 bases are TGTGCTAGTGTCCCCGGGGCCTCTTACAATGAGCAGTTCTTC. The entire variable domain, with the rest obtained from reference TRBV12-5 and TRBJ2-1, is as follows: DARVTQTPRHKVTEMGQEVTMRCQPILGHNTVFWYRQTMMQGLELLAYFRNRAPLDDSGMPKDRFSAEMPDATLATLKIQPSEPRDSAVYFCASVPGASYNEQFFGPGTRLTVL.

V is TRBV12-5 and J is TRBJ2-1; D is tentatively TRBD1 or TRBD2 (5 bases each). This CDR3 spans 14 amino acids. Germline loops: CDR1 LGHNT, CDR2 FRNRAP. The V end was cut by 4 bases, the J end by 3 bases, with 10 bases between. This chain's CDR3 is CASGWDLNYNEQFF. CDR3 sequence (DNA): TGTGCTAGTGGTTGGGACCTCAACTACAATGAGCAGTTCTTC.

The J gene is TRBJ2-7, the V gene TRBV25-1; TRBD2 aligns across 8 bases. Trimming cost V 3 bases and J 6 bases; bases outside gene matches: 7. The CDR3 loop spans 14 amino acids. CDR1 is MGHDK, CDR2 SYGVNS, per germline. CDR3 protein: CASSEPGLVSEQYF. The CDR3 bases are TGTGCCAGCAGTGAGCCGGGACTAGTTAGCGAGCAGTACTTC.

The rearrangement links TRBV18 to TRBJ2-5; D may be TRBD1 (6 bases). Germline-derived CDR1 and CDR2 are KGHSH and LQKENI. This CDR3 contains 13 residues. Trimming pared 5 bases from V and 2 bases from J, leaving 9 bases between. CDR3 nucleotides: TGTGCCAGCTCATTTGGACAGCAAGAGACCCAGTACTTC. Translated, it gives CASSFGQQETQYF.

The table lists this clone with a count of one. V and J are TRBV11-2 and TRBJ1-2, with TRBD1 matching 9 bases. In germline, CDR1 is SGHAT, CDR2 FQNNGV. With V trimmed by 1 base and J by 6 bases, 6 bases remained unmatched. The CDR3 covers 15 residues. CDR3 DNA sequence: TGTGCCAGCAGCTTAGCGCCGGGACAGGGCGATGGCTACACCTTC. Protein sequence: CASSLAPGQGDGYTF.

This chain's CDR3 is CASSFNRAYGYTF. CDR3 bases: TGTGCCAGCAGTTTTAACAGGGCCTATGGCTACACCTTC. The V and J genes are TRBV28 and TRBJ1-2, with D possibly being TRBD1 (6 bases). Germline V gene lookup returns CDR1 MDHEN and CDR2 SYDVKM. CDR3 size: 13 residues. Trimming removed 3 bases at V and 4 bases at J, with 9 bases between.

This clone was counted a few times. The J gene is TRBJ2-1, the V gene TRBV7-9, with 11 bases lining up with TRBD1. Germline V gives CDR1 SEHNR, CDR2 FQNEAQ (reference sequence). Losses at the gene ends were 3 bases for V and 7 bases for J; bases not matched to a gene: 2. This CDR3 has 14 amino acids. The CDR3 region has the DNA TGTGCCAGCAGCTTGGGACAGGGGGGAAATGAGCAGTTCTTC. It yields the protein CASSLGQGGNEQFF.

To note about this clone: A read error may account for a junction end that differs from germline. The rearrangement uses TRBV11-2 and TRBJ2-1, with 8 bases aligning to TRBD2. CDR1 is SGHAT and CDR2 is FQNNGV in the germline V gene. This CDR3 is built from 13 residues. Here the CDR3 reads CASSPTSGRGVVF. DNA for the CDR3: TGTGCCAGCAGCCCTACTAGCGGCCGGGGGGTAGTCTTC.

The V gene is TRBV9, the J gene TRBJ1-1, with D unclear. Germline CDR1 SGDLS, CDR2 YYNGEE. The CDR3 is 14 residues long. V was clipped by 1 base and J by 1 base, with 8 bases between them. The CDR3 protein is CASSVPLENTEAFF. The CDR3 coding sequence is TGTGCCAGCAGCGTACCCTTAGAGAACACTGAAGCTTTCTTT.

This chain uses TRBV7-9 with TRBJ1-1; D is perhaps TRBD1 (6 bases). The V end lost 5 bases, the J end lost 1 base, and 14 bases lay between the germline ends. There are 15 residues in the CDR3. The germline V gene encodes CDR1 SEHNR and CDR2 FQNEAQ (reference sequence). The CDR3 spells CASSHLDRTNTEAFF. CDR3 nucleotides: TGTGCCAGCAGCCACCTGGACAGAACGAACACTGAAGCTTTCTTT.

This clone has only one observation. The chain employs TRBV5-1 and TRBJ2-1; 7 positions agree with TRBD1. V was pared by 4 bases and J by 0 bases, with 4 bases of the junction left unmatched. This CDR3 region has 15 residues. Per germline, CDR1 SGHRS and CDR2 YFSETQ. The CDR3 sequence: CASSLGQSSYNEQFF. In DNA form, the CDR3 reads TGCGCCAGCAGCCTGGGACAGAGCTCCTACAATGAGCAGTTCTTC. The full variable domain, its missing parts supplied by reference TRBV5-1 and TRBJ2-1, is KAGVTQTPRYLIKTRGQQVTLSCSPISGHRSVSWYQQTPGQGLQFLFEYFSETQRNKGNFPGRFSGRQFSNSRSEMNVSTLELGDSALYLCASSLGQSSYNEQFFGPGTRLTVL.

This clone was detected ten times or more. The chain is built from TRBV28 and TRBJ2-1, with TRBD2 identical over 10 bases. V trimming: 5 bases; J trimming: 9 bases; junction bases outside the gene matches: 10. This CDR3 contains 15 residues. The V gene's germline CDR1 is MDHEN and CDR2 SYDVKM. CDR3 coding DNA: TGTGCCAGCAGTACCTCTAGCGGGAGAGTCTTTGAGCAGTTCTTC. As protein: CASSTSSGRVFEQFF.

The chain couples TRBV19 to TRBJ1-2, with 8 bases that match TRBD1. CDR1 is LNHDA and CDR2 is SQIVND in the germline V gene (reference sequence). Trimming took 6 bases from V and 4 from J; bases not matched to a gene: 13. The CDR3 is 16 residues long. For the CDR3, the DNA is TGTGCCAGTAGCACCGCCTATACAGGGGGGTCCTATGGCTACACCTTC. Amino acid sequence: CASSTAYTGGSYGYTF. Variable domain in full (rest from reference TRBV19 and TRBJ1-2): DGGITQSPKYLFRKEGQNVTLSCEQNLNHDAMYWYRQDPGQGLRLIYYSQIVNDFQKGDIAEGYSVSREKKESFPLTVTSAQKNPTAFYLCASSTAYTGGSYGYTFGSGTRLTVV.

The chain carries TRBV29-1 and TRBJ1-2, with a weak D call TRBD1 (6 bases). The CDR3 length is 14 residues. Germline lookup yields CDR1 SQVTM and CDR2 ANQGSEA. V was shortened by 7 bases and J by 6 bases, with 21 bases between the two germline ends. CDR3 nucleotides: TGCAGCGCAAACCCCTTCGGGGGCATCGATGGCTACACCTTC. Its translation is CSANPFGGIDGYTF.

The chain uses TRBV30 and TRBJ1-5, with a weak D call TRBD1 (6 bases). This CDR3 has 15 residues. V shed 7 bases and J shed 2 bases, with 18 bases lying between them. CDR1 is GTSNPN, CDR2 SVGIG, per germline (reference sequence). Here the CDR3 reads CAFRTVGRGNQPQHF. CDR3 nucleotide sequence: TGTGCCTTCCGGACAGTCGGGAGGGGCAATCAGCCCCAGCATTTT.

This CDR3 is CASSQNVVTGGNTIYF. CDR3 nucleotide sequence: TGTGCCAGCAGCCAGAATGTGGTTACGGGAGGAAACACCATATATTTT. The chain combines TRBV3-1 (or the pseudogene TRBV3-2) with TRBJ1-3; D not certain. The V and J ends lost 3 bases and 4 bases respectively, with 16 bases between them. The CDR3 is 16 amino acids. Germline V CDR1 and CDR2: LGHDT, YNNKEL (reference sequence).

The chain combines TRBV2 with TRBJ1-6, with 9 bases identical to TRBD1. The CDR3 length is 17 residues. CDR1 and CDR2 from the germline V gene are SNHLY and FYNNEI. With V trimmed by 0 bases and J by 7 bases, 7 bases remained unmatched. The CDR3 bases are TGTGCCAGCAGTGAAGCCGGGACAGGGTTTTTGAATTCACCCCTCCACTTT. Its protein product is CASSEAGTGFLNSPLHF.

V is TRBV6-1 and J is TRBJ1-5; 9 nucleotides align to TRBD1. The CDR3 has 17 amino acids. The germline V gene has CDR1 MNHNS and CDR2 SASEGT. Trimming cost V 3 bases and J 2 bases; bases outside gene matches: 8. The CDR3 DNA reads as TGTGCCAGCAGTGAGACCGGGACAGGGTATCGCAATCAGCCCCAGCATTTT. Translation gives CASSETGTGYRNQPQHF.

This sequence joins TRBV10-1 and TRBJ1-3; D may be TRBD1 (6 bases). Trimming shortened V by 4 bases and J by 0 bases, and 10 bases separated the two germline ends. Germline values: CDR1 WNHNN, CDR2 SYGVQD (reference sequence). The CDR3 spans 15 residues. The CDR3 sequence is CASSVSRGSGNTIYF. DNA for the CDR3: TGCGCCAGCAGTGTTTCCAGGGGCTCTGGAAACACCATATATTTT.

The chain carries TRBV7-9 and TRBJ1-1; no reliable D call. The V end lost 6 bases, the J end lost 1 base, and 6 bases lay between the germline ends. The CDR3 loop spans 12 amino acids. Germline V lookup: CDR1 SEHNR, CDR2 FQNEAQ (reference sequence). In nucleotides, the CDR3 is TGTGCCAGCAGGAGCAGGAACACTGAAGCTTTCTTT. This codes for CASRSRNTEAFF.

The chain carries TRBV3-1 (or the pseudogene TRBV3-2) and TRBJ1-2; TRBD1 matches at 8 bases. V lost 4 bases, J lost 3 bases, and 7 bases stayed unmatched. The CDR3 contains 15 residues. CDR1 and CDR2 from the germline V gene are LGHDT and YNNKEL (reference sequence). CDR3 loop: CASSPQGGLDYGYTF. The CDR3 DNA reads as TGTGCCAGCAGCCCACAGGGGGGTCTGGACTATGGCTACACCTTC.

The J gene is TRBJ2-1, the V gene TRBV11-3, with 10 positions matching TRBD2. CDR1 is SGHNT and CDR2 is YENEEA in the germline V gene. Trimming removed 5 bases from V and 7 bases from J; junction bases left unmatched: 2. The CDR3 has 13 residues. CDR3 sequence (DNA): TGTGCCAGCAGCGGACTAGCGGCGAATGAGCAGTTCTTC. Translation: CASSGLAANEQFF.

The J gene is TRBJ2-1, the V gene TRBV9; D remains ambiguous. Trimming cost V 3 bases and J 3 bases, with 16 bases left between them. The CDR3 loop spans 16 amino acids. Germline V lookup: CDR1 SGDLS, CDR2 YYNGEE. The CDR3 DNA sequence: TGTGCCAGCAGCGCCGGCAGGTCCCAATACTACAATGAGCAGTTCTTC. Its protein product is CASSAGRSQYYNEQFF.

The chain has TRBV2 and TRBJ2-5, with 7 nucleotides matching TRBD1. This CDR3 has 16 residues. Germline CDR1 is SNHLY and CDR2 is FYNNEI. The trim removed 4 bases at V and 1 base at J, leaving 9 bases unmatched. This chain's CDR3 is CASSGGQWGIQETQYF. The CDR3 DNA is TGTGCCAGCAGTGGGGGACAGTGGGGGATCCAAGAGACCCAGTACTTC.

The chain recombines TRBV6-1 with TRBJ1-3, with TRBD1 as a possible D gene (5 bases). The CDR3 is made up of 16 amino acids. V shed 2 bases and J shed 0 bases, with 11 bases lying between them. Germline V gene lookup returns CDR1 MNHNS and CDR2 SASEGT. The CDR3 bases are TGTGCCAGCAGTGAAAAGGGTAGGGGCTCTGGAAACACCATATATTTT. Its protein is CASSEKGRGSGNTIYF.

The chain couples TRBV19 to TRBJ2-7, with D maybe TRBD2 (7 bases). This CDR3 spans 13 amino acids. CDR1 is LNHDA and CDR2 is SQIVND in the germline V gene (reference sequence). Trimming removed 6 bases at V and 2 bases at J, with 11 bases between. CDR3 DNA sequence: TGTGCCAGTAGGGGGAGGGGGGCCTACGAGCAGTACTTC. This gives the protein CASRGRGAYEQYF.

The CDR3 region is CASSVFGGQETQYF. CDR3 sequence (DNA): TGTGCCAGCAGTGTATTCGGGGGCCAAGAGACCCAGTACTTC. The chain carries TRBV2 and TRBJ2-5, with D perhaps TRBD2 (6 bases). The germline CDR1 and CDR2 sequences are SNHLY and FYNNEI. The CDR3 has 14 amino acids. The germline V and J ends were trimmed by 4 bases and 1 base, with 10 bases remaining between them.

This clone has more than one count but fewer than ten. The rearrangement joins TRBV5-1 to TRBJ2-7; 7 nucleotides line up with TRBD2. The CDR3 length is 14 residues. Germline CDR1 and CDR2: SGHRS and YFSETQ. Trimming removed 7 bases from V and 0 bases from J; junction bases left unmatched: 7. CDR3 sequence (DNA): TGCGCCAGCGGGGGGGGTGCCAGCTCCTACGAGCAGTACTTC. This encodes CASGGGASSYEQYF.

V usage is TRBV20-1 and J usage is TRBJ1-5, with a weak D call TRBD1 (6 bases). CDR1 is DFQATT and CDR2 is SNEGSKA in the germline V gene (reference sequence). V lost 3 bases and J lost 2, with 14 bases in between. CDR3 length: 15 amino acids. CDR3 bases: TGCAGTGCTAGTCTTCCCGAGGGGGGCAATCAGCCCCAGCATTTT. It specifies CSASLPEGGNQPQHF.